Each of the 28 T cell receptor beta chains below was sequenced from the same sample in a study of spatial heterogeneity in lung cancer. TCRdb itself ran the 5' RACE reads through MiXCR, one entry per CDR3 protein. The data hold tens of thousands of distinct CDR3 sequences, with around 6.7% observed a single time. The time point is: sample taken at primary tumor resection. The study sequenced unsorted whole RNA from tumor, nontumor lung or frozen PBMC. The material was PBMCs, obtained at surgery. The receptors derive from a female donor with early-stage non-small cell lung cancer.

This clonotype was seen at least ten times. V gene TRBV10-1 combines with J gene TRBJ2-7; 8 positions agree with TRBD2. CDR3 length: 14 residues. Unmatched junction bases numbered 7, after V lost 4 bases and J lost 5 bases. The V gene's germline CDR1 is WNHNN and CDR2 SYGVQD (reference sequence). The DNA of the CDR3 is TGCGCCAGCAGTGCGGGGGGGCGGAAGAACGAGCAGTACTTC. Its translation is CASSAGGRKNEQYF.

This clonotype was picked up many times. The chain employs TRBV12-3 or TRBV12-4 and TRBJ1-4; 7 bases line up with TRBD1. Germline trimming cut 5 bases from V and 7 bases from J; bases unmatched to any gene: 10. The CDR3 is 15 amino acids. CDR3 loop: CASSQRQGSAEKLFF. The CDR3 nucleotides are TGTGCCAGCAGTCAAAGACAGGGCTCGGCTGAAAAACTGTTTTTT.

This clonotype was seen many times. The rearrangement uses TRBV12-3 or TRBV12-4 and TRBJ2-2; D remains unclear. Deletions cut 6 bases from V and 3 bases from J, with 17 bases between. The CDR3 extends over 16 amino acids. This CDR3 reads CASSQDPASDTGELFF. CDR3 nucleotides: TGTGCCAGCAGCCAAGACCCAGCTTCGGACACCGGGGAGCTGTTTTTT.

This clonotype has ten or more counts. The chain combines TRBV5-1 with TRBJ2-7; 7 bases align to TRBD2. The CDR3 is 15 residues long. V gave up 0 bases and J gave up 7 bases; unmatched junction bases: 10. Germline lookup yields CDR1 SGHRS and CDR2 YFSETQ. The DNA for the CDR3 is TGCGCCAGCAGCTTGGCCGGACTAGTAGCCTCGGAGCAGTACTTC. Its translation: CASSLAGLVASEQYF. Complete variable domain (other parts from reference TRBV5-1 and TRBJ2-7): KAGVTQTPRYLIKTRGQQVTLSCSPISGHRSVSWYQQTPGQGLQFLFEYFSETQRNKGNFPGRFSGRQFSNSRSEMNVSTLELGDSALYLCASSLAGLVASEQYFGPGTRLTVT.

This clonotype has a handful of counts. The chain joins TRBV30 to TRBJ1-6; no clear D. This CDR3 has 10 residues. In germline, CDR1 is GTSNPN, CDR2 SVGIG (reference sequence). Between the trimmed V and J ends, which lost 5 bases and 12 bases, there was a span of 8 bases. CDR3 bases: TGTGCCTGGGGTCCAGGACCCCTCCACTTT. Protein sequence: CAWGPGPLHF.

This clonotype is judged medium-sized (0.01 to 0.1%). This chain connects TRBV29-1 to TRBJ2-1; the D gene is possibly TRBD2 (6 bases). CDR3 length: 14 residues. Germline V CDR1 and CDR2: SQVTM, ANQGSEA. Trimming pared 7 bases from V and 8 bases from J, leaving 21 bases between. CDR3 in amino acids: CSACLASLIDEQFF. The CDR3 DNA reads TGCAGCGCCTGTCTAGCGTCCTTAATCGATGAGCAGTTCTTC.

The chain carries TRBV23-1 and TRBJ2-7; D is undetermined. TRBV23-1 is placed among ORFs of uncertain function. The CDR3 runs to 17 residues. Trimming took off 8 bases at V and 0 bases at J, with 23 bases between the two ends. CDR3 bases: TGCGCCAGCCCCGAGGCGGCTCATTTGCCTTTCTCCTACGAGCAGTACTTC. It yields the protein CASPEAAHLPFSYEQYF.

This clonotype was counted at least ten times. The chain joins TRBV3-1 to TRBJ2-7; TRBD2 agrees at 8 bases. Germline assignment: CDR1 LGHDT and CDR2 YNNKEL (reference sequence). After removal of 2 bases from V and 4 bases from J, the junction contained 4 bases not matched to a gene. The CDR3 loop spans 14 amino acids. CDR3 DNA: TGTGCCAGCAGCCAACGGGGGGGCGAGTACGAGCAGTACTTC. It yields the protein CASSQRGGEYEQYF.

There are many counts of this clonotype. The chain couples TRBV6-1 to TRBJ1-1; D gene unclear. Germline V gene lookup returns CDR1 MNHNS and CDR2 SASEGT. V gave up 8 bases and J gave up 4 bases, with 11 bases separating them. There are 12 residues in the CDR3. The CDR3: CASVRSVTEAFF. CDR3 bases: TGTGCCAGCGTCCGGTCGGTCACTGAAGCTTTCTTT.

This clonotype turned up a few times. The V and J genes are TRBV29-1 and TRBJ1-3; tentative D call: TRBD1 (5 bases). V gave up 7 bases and J gave up 0 bases, with 13 bases separating them. Germline V gene data show CDR1 as SQVTM and CDR2 as ANQGSEA. This CDR3 comprises 14 residues. CDR3 sequence (DNA): TGCAGCGCAACCCCAGGGAGCTCTGGAAACACCATATATTTT. Translated, it gives CSATPGSSGNTIYF.

The CDR3 DNA follows: TGCGCCAGCAGCCAAGAAGGGAGGGGGGTCTCGATCACAGATACGCAGTATTTT. As protein: CASSQEGRGVSITDTQYF. The chain recombines TRBV4-1 with TRBJ2-3, with D perhaps matching TRBD2 (7 bases). From germline, CDR1 is MGHRA and CDR2 YSYEKL. The length of the CDR3 is 18 residues. Trimming shortened V by 0 bases and J by 2 bases, and 18 bases separated the two germline ends.

This clonotype occurred many times. V usage is TRBV5-1 and J usage is TRBJ2-5, with TRBD2 matching over 10 bases. Germline-derived CDR1 and CDR2 are SGHRS and YFSETQ. Unmatched junction bases numbered 6, after V lost 4 bases and J lost 0 bases. The CDR3 is 16 amino acids. The CDR3 DNA reads TGCGCCAGCAGCGCCGGACTAGCGGCGTACCAAGAGACCCAGTACTTC. Protein sequence: CASSAGLAAYQETQYF.

This clonotype was detected ten times or more. The gene calls are TRBV7-9 and TRBJ2-7; D is unresolved. Trimming stripped 5 bases from V and 2 bases from J, with 7 bases between. Germline V gene lookup returns CDR1 SEHNR and CDR2 FQNEAQ (reference sequence). CDR3 length: 12 residues. The CDR3 nucleotides read TGTGCCAGCAGCCCCCTGGCCTACGAGCAGTACTTC. This gives the protein CASSPLAYEQYF.

This clonotype was detected a few times. The chain employs TRBV29-1 and TRBJ1-1; D may be TRBD1 (5 bases). V was pared by 3 bases and J by 1 base, with 12 bases between. The CDR3 runs 14 residues. Per the germline V gene, CDR1 is SQVTM and CDR2 is ANQGSEA. As DNA, the CDR3 is TGCAGCGTTGACCGCGGGGGATCGAACACTGAAGCTTTCTTT. Amino acid sequence: CSVDRGGSNTEAFF.

The chain is built from TRBV5-1 and TRBJ2-3, with D maybe TRBD2 (5 bases). This CDR3 has 14 amino acids. Trimming pared 4 bases from V and 0 bases from J, leaving 9 bases between. Germline CDR1 reads SGHRS; CDR2 reads YFSETQ. CDR3 in amino acids: CASSRGVSTDTQYF. Here the CDR3 DNA reads TGCGCCAGCAGCCGGGGAGTGAGCACAGATACGCAGTATTTT.

This clonotype was found a few times. V is TRBV5-1 and J is TRBJ2-3; TRBD2 matches 7 bases. Germline V CDR1 and CDR2: SGHRS, YFSETQ. The length of the CDR3 is 15 residues. With V trimmed by 2 bases and J by 2 bases, 5 bases remained unmatched. In DNA, the CDR3 is TGCGCCAGCAGCTTTCGCGGGGGTCTCACAGATACGCAGTATTTT. Translating it yields CASSFRGGLTDTQYF.

This clonotype came up many times. The V gene is TRBV7-9, the J gene TRBJ2-1; no clear D gene. Per the germline V gene, CDR1 is SEHNR and CDR2 is FQNEAQ (reference sequence). Trimming removed 2 bases at V and 12 bases at J, with 14 bases between. The CDR3 is made up of 13 amino acids. The CDR3 sequence is CASSLNQLDGQFF. CDR3 bases: TGTGCCAGCAGCTTAAATCAGTTAGACGGGCAGTTCTTC.

This clonotype was seen only a few times. This chain links TRBV12-3 or TRBV12-4 with TRBJ1-5; possibly TRBD1 for D (5 bases). The CDR3 totals 19 residues. Trimming took 6 bases from V and 0 from J, leaving 24 bases between them. CDR3: CASSLGGGMGRRSNQPQHF. In DNA, the CDR3 is TGTGCCAGCAGCCTCGGCGGAGGGATGGGACGTCGTAGCAATCAGCCCCAGCATTTT.

This clonotype has at least ten counts. This chain links TRBV20-1 with TRBJ2-1; 10 nucleotides match TRBD2. This CDR3 is built from 15 residues. Germline assignment: CDR1 DFQATT and CDR2 SNEGSKA (reference sequence). Losses at the gene ends were 3 bases for V and 9 bases for J; bases not matched to a gene: 11. This CDR3 is CSASPPSGGAAEQFF. The CDR3 nucleotides are TGCAGTGCTAGCCCCCCCAGCGGGGGGGCAGCTGAGCAGTTCTTC.

The J gene is TRBJ2-7, the V gene TRBV9, with a possible D match to TRBD2 (5 bases). The CDR3 is 15 amino acids. CDR1 is SGDLS, CDR2 YYNGEE, per germline. Trimming shortened V by 3 bases and J by 3 bases, and 16 bases separated the two germline ends. CDR3 nucleotides: TGTGCCAGCAGCGCGGCCCCGGGGATCGGCTACGAGCAGTACTTC. Translated, it gives CASSAAPGIGYEQYF.

V and J are TRBV5-6 and TRBJ1-1; TRBD1 might be the D (5 bases). The germline CDR1 and CDR2 sequences are SGHDT and YYEEEE. CDR3 length: 13 amino acids. Deletions cut 1 base from V and 5 bases from J, with 9 bases between. CDR3 protein: CASSLKWGTEAFF. DNA for the CDR3: TGTGCCAGCAGCTTGAAGTGGGGGACTGAAGCTTTCTTT.

On this clonotype itself: With a much larger clone just one base away, this may be a read error. V gene TRBV5-8 combines with J gene TRBJ2-7; no reliable D call. Germline V gene data show CDR1 as SGHTS and CDR2 as YDEGEE. The CDR3 totals 11 residues. CDR3 amino acids: CASSLSEHRHF. The CDR3 DNA is TGTGCCAGCAGCCTCTCGGAACATAGGCACTTC.

A note on this clonotype: This could be a read error, since a much larger clone is one nucleotide away. The chain is built from TRBV7-9 and TRBJ1-5, with D uncertain. The CDR3 is 14 amino acids. CDR1 and CDR2 from the germline V gene are SEHNR and FQNEAQ (reference sequence). CDR3 DNA: TGTGCCAGCAGCTTCGAAGGTCAGAATCAGTCCCAGCATTTT. Protein: CASSFEGQNQSQHF. Full variable domain (remainder filled in from reference TRBV7-9 and TRBJ1-5): DTGVSQNPRHKITKRGQNVTFRCDPISEHNRLYWYRQTLGQGPEFLTYFQNEAQLEKSRLLSDRFSAERPKGSFSTLEIQRTEQGDSAMYLCASSFEGQNQSQHFGDGTRLSIL.

In this sample, this clonotype turned up many times. This chain joins TRBV19 and TRBJ2-1; unclear D gene. There are 13 residues in the CDR3. The V end lost 6 bases, the J end lost 3 bases, and 9 bases lay between the germline ends. CDR1 and CDR2 (germline): LNHDA, SQIVND (reference sequence). The CDR3 reads CASSDTFYNEQFF. CDR3 DNA: TGTGCCAGTAGCGACACCTTCTACAATGAGCAGTTCTTC.

This clonotype showed up just a few times. The rearrangement joins TRBV7-2 to TRBJ2-3, with D uncertain. The CDR3 contains 14 residues. V was trimmed by 6 bases and J by 2 bases, leaving 12 bases between them. CDR1 SGHTA and CDR2 FQGNSA come from the germline V gene. CDR3 bases: TGTGCCAGCAGACTTCGGGCCACCACAGATACGCAGTATTTT. This encodes CASRLRATTDTQYF.

Ten or more counts support this clonotype. The chain recombines TRBV7-9 with TRBJ2-7; 10 bases are a match to TRBD1. CDR1 SEHNR and CDR2 FQNEAQ come from the germline V gene (reference sequence). This CDR3 contains 13 residues. J lost 4 bases, V lost 5 bases, and 2 bases had no gene match. In DNA form, the CDR3 reads TGTGCCAGCAGCGGGACAGGGGAGTACGAGCAGTACTTC. Its translation: CASSGTGEYEQYF.

This clonotype was detected ten times or more. The chain recombines TRBV28 with TRBJ1-2; a possible D gene is TRBD1 (5 bases). Looked up from germline, CDR1 is MDHEN and CDR2 is SYDVKM. V dropped 6 bases and J dropped 1 base, with 9 bases sitting between them. The CDR3 covers 13 residues. CDR3 coding DNA: TGTGCCAGCAGCCTGACAGTTAACTATGGCTACACCTTC. It encodes CASSLTVNYGYTF.

This clonotype was detected a few times. The rearrangement uses TRBV21-1 and TRBJ2-7; the table's TRBD2 call for D was not verified on the DNA. TRBV21-1 counts as a pseudogene. The CDR3 runs to 12 residues. The CDR3 DNA follows: TGTGCCAGCAGCCCGGGGCCTCAACGGGGGTACTTC. Its translation is CASSPGPQRGYF.